These T cell receptor beta chains were read from a single sample in a study of blood T cell repertoires in COVID-19. TCRdb keeps only in-frame clones here, not all; method: immunoSEQ multiplex PCR. The table records 120,000 or so clones, approximately 92% of them present only once. Sequenced: peripheral blood. Every receptor here comes from an older man with active or convalescent COVID-19. Both conserved end residues are part of each CDR3. D genes are given only for firm matches. A row's size may be missing; if present it is once, few, many or a size class.

D gene | J gene | clone size | V gene | CDR3 protein | CDR3 DNA
TRBD2 | TRBJ2-2 | NA | TRBV7-9 | CASSLWSGGRNTGELFF | TGTGCCAGCAGCTTATGGTCTGGCGGGAGGAACACCGGGGAGCTGTTTTTT
TRBD1 | TRBJ2-1 | NA | TRBV10-3 | CAIRDRVNEQFF | TGTGCCATCAGAGACAGGGTTAATGAGCAGTTCTTC
NA | TRBJ2-7 | NA | TRBV27 | CASSLLGSVSSYEQYF | TGTGCCAGCAGTTTACTCGGTTCCGTAAGCTCCTACGAGCAGTACTTC
TRBD1 | TRBJ2-6 | NA | TRBV19 | CASSSGTGYSGANVLTF | TGTGCCAGTAGTTCCGGGACAGGCTACTCTGGGGCCAACGTCCTGACTTTC
TRBD2 | TRBJ2-3 | NA | TRBV30 | CAWRGLAGGRDTQYF | TGTGCCTGGAGGGGACTAGCGGGAGGAAGAGATACGCAGTATTTT
TRBD1 | TRBJ1-5 | NA | TRBV5-5 | CASSSRTGTANQPQHF | TGTGCCAGCAGCTCTCGGACTGGGACAGCTAATCAGCCCCAGCATTTT
NA | TRBJ2-3 | NA | TRBV28 | CASSFVIGGTDTQYF | TGTGCCAGCAGTTTCGTTATAGGGGGCACAGATACGCAGTATTTT
TRBD2 | TRBJ2-3 | NA | TRBV10-1 | CASSPTGTSVMDTQYF | TGCGCCAGCAGTCCCACCGGGACTAGTGTAATGGATACGCAGTATTTT
TRBD1 | TRBJ1-1 | NA | TRBV2 | CASQQRRQGEAFF | TGTGCCAGCCAGCAGAGGCGACAGGGAGAAGCTTTCTTT
NA | TRBJ2-7 | few | TRBV7-2 | CASSTRDSYYEQYF | TGTGCCAGCAGCACCCGGGACTCCTACTACGAGCAGTACTTC